A selection of T cell receptor beta chains follows, all from one sample in a study of T cells in Graves' hyperthyroidism and ophthalmopathy. Via MiXCR, TCRdb re-called the multiplex PCR reads, giving one row per CDR3 protein. The repertoire holds 300,000 to 400,000 distinct CDR3 sequences, with 15% to 20% as singletons. Sequenced input: blood. These receptors all stem from a woman between 50 and 59 years old with Graves' hyperthyroidism. Both conserved end residues are part of each CDR3. D genes are given only for firm matches. Clone size is given for some rows only: seen once, a few or many times, or a class if the clone is expanded.

V gene: TRBV3-1; clone size: many; J gene: TRBJ1-6; D gene: .; CDR3 DNA: TGTGCCAGCAGCCAAGGTTGGCAGGCGGGGGGCTCCTATAATTCACCCCTCCACTTT; CDR3 protein: CASSQGWQAGGSYNSPLHF
V gene: TRBV12-3/TRBV12-4; clone size: many; J gene: TRBJ1-2; D gene: .; CDR3 DNA: TGTGCCAGCAGTTTCGGAGGACGTAACTATGGCTACACCTTC; CDR3 protein: CASSFGGRNYGYTF
V gene: TRBV20-1; clone size: few; J gene: TRBJ2-3; D gene: TRBD1; CDR3 DNA: TGCAGTGCTCTTGACCGGGACAGCCGCACAGATACGCAGTATTTT; CDR3 protein: CSALDRDSRTDTQYF
V gene: TRBV6-6; clone size: few; J gene: TRBJ2-1; D gene: .; CDR3 DNA: TGTGCCAGCAGTTACTCGGCGGCCACGACGTACAATGAGCAGTTCTTC; CDR3 protein: CASSYSAATTYNEQFF
V gene: TRBV28; clone size: .; J gene: TRBJ2-2; D gene: .; CDR3 DNA: TGTGCCAGCAAATTCGGGGGTGCGAACACCGGGGAGCTGTTTTTT; CDR3 protein: CASKFGGANTGELFF
V gene: TRBV20-1; clone size: .; J gene: TRBJ2-2; D gene: TRBD2; CDR3 DNA: TGCAGTGCTAGCTCCCCCGGTCTAGCGGGAGTGGTTACCGGGGAGCTGTTTTTT; CDR3 protein: CSASSPGLAGVVTGELFF
V gene: TRBV7-9; clone size: few; J gene: TRBJ2-1; D gene: .; CDR3 DNA: TGTGCCAGCAGCTCCTCCCCCGGCGGATGGGGCGGGGATGAGCAGTTCTTC; CDR3 protein: CASSSSPGGWGGDEQFF
V gene: TRBV9; clone size: many; J gene: TRBJ1-1; D gene: TRBD1; CDR3 DNA: TGTGCCAGCAGCGTGGGACAGGGGGTGAACACTGAAGCTTTCTTT; CDR3 protein: CASSVGQGVNTEAFF
V gene: TRBV12-3/TRBV12-4; clone size: many; J gene: TRBJ1-6; D gene: .; CDR3 DNA: TGTGCCAGCAGTCCGCAGGGGTTGGATTCACCCCTCCACTTT; CDR3 protein: CASSPQGLDSPLHF
V gene: TRBV28; clone size: many; J gene: TRBJ2-1; D gene: TRBD1; CDR3 DNA: TGTGCCAGCAGTTCTGCGTCGGCAGGGGGTTACAATGAGCAGTTCTTC; CDR3 protein: CASSSASAGGYNEQFF
V gene: TRBV6-1; clone size: .; J gene: TRBJ2-5; D gene: .; CDR3 DNA: TGTGCCAGCAGCCTGGATCCTGCGGGGGAGACCCAGTACTTC; CDR3 protein: CASSLDPAGETQYF
V gene: TRBV6-5; clone size: .; J gene: TRBJ1-1; D gene: .; CDR3 DNA: TGTGCCAGCAGACAACTCGACAGTTCCCCTGAAGCTTTCTTT; CDR3 protein: CASRQLDSSPEAFF
V gene: TRBV28; clone size: many; J gene: TRBJ2-1; D gene: TRBD1; CDR3 DNA: TGTGCCAGCAGTCCACGGACAGGGCCATACAATGAGCAGTTCTTC; CDR3 protein: CASSPRTGPYNEQFF
V gene: TRBV28; clone size: .; J gene: TRBJ1-2; D gene: TRBD1; CDR3 DNA: TGTGCCAGCAGGCCACAGGGGGCGGTCTCCAACTATGGCTACACCTTC; CDR3 protein: CASRPQGAVSNYGYTF